This T cell receptor (beta chain) derives from a study of T cells in women clearing cervical HPV infection. Overall study context: Blood came at first lesion visit for cases, post-clearance for controls.

Study-wide findings and caveats: TRBV6-7 abundance was lower in cases than controls (around 0.1% versus 0.15%). Each sample's T-cell count was unknown, possibly confounding richness. Timing of associations relative to infection is unclear; T-cell subsets were not isolated.

The CDR3 runs to 13 residues. V lost 10 bases and J lost 7; bases outside the gene matches: 7. Germline V gene sequence: CDR1 LNHDA, CDR2 SQIVND (reference sequence). On this clone itself: Its antigen is not identified. The read halts 3 residues ahead of the CDR3 end, with the missing end drawn from the germline J gene.

Some clones are missing from TCRdb's copy, which holds only in-frame ones; the method was immunoSEQ multiplex PCR. The listing records about 30,000 clones. Sequencing was performed on blood buffy coat. This rearrangement joins TRBV19 to TRBJ1-4; 9 bases agree with TRBD1. This sequence was found in a woman between 18 and 70 years old with a cervical HPV16 infection that either progressed to CIN3+ or cleared (not recorded which). Partial CDR3 DNA: TGTGCCACTCGGACAGGGGACGCTGAAAAA. This gives the protein CATRTGDAEK. Given in full, the CDR3 is CATRTGDAEKLFF.